Described below is a single TCR beta chain sequence and its context. In the source study's methods: Scientists estimated how many nucleated cells there were by amplifying reference gene primers. The data were produced by immunoSEQ multiplex PCR, yet TCRdb's version contains in-frame clones alone and is incomplete. V, J and clone size derive from that table, while D and trimming were established from the DNA sequence. The table shows 130,000 to 150,000 clones, with approximately 90% occurring only once. The source of the sample is a study of blood T cell repertoires in COVID-19. Across the study: Nucleic acid was either cDNA or gDNA, and it came from T cells, B-cell-depleted T cells, or PBMCs.

The ends were cut back, 3 bases at V and 4 bases at J, with 14 bases in the middle. The V gene's germline CDR1 is DFQATT and CDR2 SNEGSKA (reference sequence). There are 14 residues in the CDR3. Sequencing was done on a sample of peripheral blood. This chain links TRBV20-1 with TRBJ2-3; perhaps TRBD2 as D (7 bases). The sequence was obtained from a human donor in a cohort sampled during active COVID-19. The CDR3 protein is CSASVLRGPDTQYF. CDR3 DNA: TGCAGTGCTAGTGTTTTGCGGGGGCCAGATACGCAGTATTTT.